The 17 T cell receptor beta chains given below trace back to one sample, sequenced in a study of patients and donors after allogeneic stem cell transplantation. Each CDR3 protein gets one entry after TCRdb re-called the RT-PCR reads with MiXCR. Of more than 150,000 distinct CDR3 sequences in the sample, 41% were seen once. Sequencing input: blood, either unsorted or a sorted T cell fraction (not recorded which). These receptors originate from a human donor who was either an allogeneic HSCT recipient or a stem cell or donor lymphocyte infusion donor (not recorded which). It is not recorded whose cells these are; they may come from a transplant donor.

This clonotype was recorded once. This chain joins TRBV7-9 and TRBJ2-7; D is undetermined. Trimming took 5 bases from V and 3 from J, leaving 20 bases between them. CDR1 and CDR2 from the germline V gene are SEHNR and FQNEAQ (reference sequence). The CDR3 has 16 amino acids. This chain's CDR3 is CASSPTKGTNLYEQYF. CDR3 in DNA: TGTGCCAGCAGCCCGACGAAAGGCACTAACCTCTACGAGCAGTACTTC.

This CDR3 is CASTSFSGRYYGYTF. CDR3 coding DNA: TGTGCCAGCACCTCTTTCTCGGGACGGTACTATGGCTACACCTTC. The rearrangement uses TRBV12-3 or TRBV12-4 and TRBJ1-2; a possible D gene is TRBD1 (5 bases). Trimming removed 7 bases at V and 3 bases at J, with 18 bases between. CDR3 length: 15 residues.

V usage is TRBV20-1 and J usage is TRBJ2-1; no reliable D call. V shed 4 bases and J shed 6 bases, with 16 bases lying between them. CDR1 DFQATT and CDR2 SNEGSKA come from the germline V gene (reference sequence). This CDR3 contains 14 residues. This CDR3 is CSAIGLELPNEQFF. CDR3 coding DNA: TGCAGTGCTATCGGGCTAGAATTACCCAATGAGCAGTTCTTC.

This clonotype was observed a handful of times. The chain is built from TRBV7-9 and TRBJ1-5, with 8 bases aligning to TRBD1. Germline-derived CDR1 and CDR2 are SEHNR and FQNEAQ (reference sequence). This CDR3 has 15 residues. V lost 2 bases and J lost 7; bases outside the gene matches: 7. The CDR3 region has the DNA TGTGCCAGCAGCTTATGGTCAGGGGGCGAGCAGCCCCAGCATTTT. Translated, it gives CASSLWSGGEQPQHF.

The chain uses TRBV29-1 and TRBJ1-4; the match to TRBD1 covers 8 bases. V gave up 0 bases and J gave up 6 bases; unmatched junction bases: 3. The CDR3 extends over 14 amino acids. Germline CDR1 SQVTM, CDR2 ANQGSEA. CDR3 in amino acids: CSVEEAGGDEKLFF. CDR3 DNA: TGCAGCGTTGAAGAAGCAGGGGGCGATGAAAAACTGTTTTTT.

The chain links TRBV13 to TRBJ2-7; D gene ambiguous. Trimming removed 0 bases from V and 2 bases from J, with 8 bases in between. The V gene's germline CDR1 is PRHDT and CDR2 FYEKMQ (reference sequence). The CDR3 consists of 14 residues. CDR3 sequence reads: CASSLGRKAYEQYF. The CDR3 DNA reads as TGTGCCAGCAGCTTAGGTCGGAAGGCCTACGAGCAGTACTTC.

The V gene is TRBV29-1, the J gene TRBJ1-4; D perhaps matches TRBD1 (5 bases). V shed 5 bases and J shed 2 bases, with 15 bases lying between them. Germline-derived CDR1 and CDR2 are SQVTM and ANQGSEA. The CDR3 has 15 residues. CDR3 DNA sequence: TGCAGCGTTCCAACTCTGGGGGGGACTAATGAAAAACTGTTTTTT. Its translation: CSVPTLGGTNEKLFF.

The rearrangement links TRBV4-1 to TRBJ2-5, with TRBD2 matching over 9 bases. The V and J ends lost 1 base and 4 bases, in that order; junction bases with no gene match: 7. Germline V CDR1 and CDR2: MGHRA, YSYEKL. The CDR3 has 16 amino acids. The CDR3, as DNA: TGCGCCAGCAGCCAAGCGGCAGCGGGAGGACCAGAGACCCAGTACTTC. This sequence encodes CASSQAAAGGPETQYF.

The chain joins TRBV29-1 to TRBJ2-1; D remains unclear. The CDR3 totals 10 residues. Germline assignment: CDR1 SQVTM and CDR2 ANQGSEA. CDR3 sequence reads: CISKGYEQFF. CDR3 coding DNA: TGCATCTCAAAAGGATATGAGCAGTTCTTC.

The rearrangement links TRBV9 to TRBJ2-3; D possibly matches TRBD1 or TRBD2 (5 bases each). Germline values: CDR1 SGDLS, CDR2 YYNGEE. This CDR3 has 13 residues. Trimming removed 10 bases at V and 2 bases at J, with 14 bases between. The CDR3 coding sequence is TGTGCCTCTCGGGGCTATTCCACAGATACGCAGTATTTT. This encodes CASRGYSTDTQYF.

The CDR3 nucleotides read TGTGCCAGCAGCGTAGGAGGGACAGGGGATCGTGGTGAAGCTTTCTTT. It encodes CASSVGGTGDRGEAFF. The chain is built from TRBV9 and TRBJ1-1; TRBD1 matches at 10 bases. V lost 0 bases, J lost 7 bases, and 9 bases stayed unmatched. The CDR3 is made up of 16 amino acids. Per germline, CDR1 SGDLS and CDR2 YYNGEE.

There are a few counts of this clonotype. The chain combines TRBV27 with TRBJ2-1; D is undetermined. Trimming took off 5 bases at V and 0 bases at J, with 2 bases between the two ends. The CDR3 length is 12 residues. CDR1 and CDR2 from the germline V gene are MNHEY and SMNVEV (reference sequence). For the CDR3, the DNA is TGTGCCAGCAGTGCCTCCTACAATGAGCAGTTCTTC. Amino acids: CASSASYNEQFF.

This clonotype came up a few times. The rearrangement uses TRBV29-1 and TRBJ2-7, with D unresolved. Germline V gives CDR1 SQVTM, CDR2 ANQGSEA. CDR3 length equals 12 residues. V was shortened by 4 bases and J by 6 bases, with 13 bases between the two germline ends. The CDR3 spells CSVGRPTGEQYF. CDR3 nucleotide sequence: TGCAGCGTTGGAAGACCGACGGGCGAGCAGTACTTC.

The rearrangement joins TRBV7-2 to TRBJ1-1; 10 positions agree with TRBD1. The trim removed 5 bases at V and 0 bases at J, leaving 6 bases unmatched. In germline, CDR1 is SGHTA, CDR2 FQGNSA. The CDR3 sequence is 16 residues long. CDR3: CASSLGTGVLNTEAFF. The DNA of the CDR3 is TGTGCCAGCAGCCTCGGGACAGGGGTCCTGAACACTGAAGCTTTCTTT.

CDR3 coding DNA: TGTGCCAGCAGTTACTCGATGGGGGCGGGAGACTCAGAGACCCAGTACTTC. Its translation: CASSYSMGAGDSETQYF. V gene TRBV6-5 combines with J gene TRBJ2-5; tentatively, D is TRBD2 (7 bases). The germline gives CDR1 MNHEY, CDR2 SVGAGI. This CDR3 has 17 residues. V was cut by 0 bases and J by 4 bases, with 18 bases left in between.

This chain joins TRBV6-6 and TRBJ2-1; D not resolved. The CDR3 spans 15 residues. With 7 bases removed from V and 6 bases from J, the gap between germline ends came to 19 bases. Germline V gene data show CDR1 as MNHNY and CDR2 as SVGAGI (reference sequence). CDR3 protein: CASTPSVGLSNEQFF. DNA of the CDR3: TGTGCCAGCACCCCCTCTGTAGGCCTCTCCAATGAGCAGTTCTTC.

Only a few counts were recorded for this clonotype. This sequence joins TRBV20-1 and TRBJ2-7; 13 nucleotides match TRBD2. The CDR3 runs to 16 residues. Germline trimming cut 6 bases from V and 0 bases from J; bases unmatched to any gene: 8. The germline V gene encodes CDR1 DFQATT and CDR2 SNEGSKA (reference sequence). The CDR3 loop reads CSATGTSGAASYEQYF. CDR3 bases: TGCAGTGCGACCGGGACTAGCGGGGCCGCCTCCTACGAGCAGTACTTC.